These T cell receptor beta chains were read from a single sample in a study of CD8 T cells in ankylosing spondylitis. TCRdb passed the 5' RACE reads through MiXCR, listing each CDR3 protein once. Found here are about 130,000 distinct CDR3 sequences, approximately 6.8% of them singletons; the top ten hold 9% to 15%. Sequenced material: blood, either unsorted or a sorted T cell fraction (not recorded which). These receptors came from a male donor with ankylosing spondylitis or in good health (not recorded which). Both conserved end residues are trimmed from each CDR3. Fields, in order: CDR3 length, V gene, J gene, CDR3 protein.

>12|TRBV29-1|TRBJ1-2
SVARTGGNYGYT
>12|TRBV7-2|TRBJ2-3
ASSPPPTPDTQY
>12|TRBV20-1|TRBJ1-5
SATIDTASGPQH
>9|TRBV28|TRBJ2-2
ASSLIGELF
>12|TRBV5-1|TRBJ2-7
ASSLFQGAYEQY
>12|TRBV20-1|TRBJ1-5
SALPTGNNQPQH
>13|TRBV7-3|TRBJ2-3
ASSTTGVGTDTQY
>12|TRBV5-1|TRBJ2-3
ASSLGGNQDTQY
>11|TRBV20-1|TRBJ2-5
SAEGNRQETQY
>11|TRBV7-2|TRBJ1-2
ASSLNSKYGYT
>13|TRBV7-6|TRBJ2-3
ASSLVHGFTDTQY
>17|TRBV13|TRBJ1-5
AFSSNLGSGPSSDQPQH
>10|TRBV10-2|TRBJ2-7
ASSERVYEQY
>13|TRBV28|TRBJ2-7
ASSLRTGGQPEQY
>12|TRBV29-1|TRBJ2-2
SVGGTPNTGELF
>10|TRBV9|TRBJ2-1
ASSPAGNEQF
>12|TRBV20-1|TRBJ1-6
SAREGRTNSPLH
>13|TRBV5-5|TRBJ2-1
ASSWVALSYNEQF
>12|TRBV20-1|TRBJ2-5
SARAPTRQETQY
>11|TRBV19|TRBJ1-2
ASSIGGMAGYT
>13|TRBV6-5|TRBJ2-3
ASSYGTSGADTQY
>11|TRBV10-3|TRBJ2-5
AISDDSQETQY
>13|TRBV9|TRBJ2-1
ASSATGGSYNEQF
>14|TRBV3-1|TRBJ1-2
ASSLQGGRGTDGYT
>13|TRBV20-1|TRBJ2-1
SARAPTSGSDEQF
>13|TRBV11-2|TRBJ2-7
ASSPRGAPTYEQY
>13|TRBV27|TRBJ2-7
ASSLSDSRSYEQY
>10|TRBV5-1|TRBJ2-1
ASSRGDNEQF
>15|TRBV3-1|TRBJ1-3
ASSHPGTGGSGNTIY
>13|TRBV29-1|TRBJ2-5
SAPGQGGIQETQY